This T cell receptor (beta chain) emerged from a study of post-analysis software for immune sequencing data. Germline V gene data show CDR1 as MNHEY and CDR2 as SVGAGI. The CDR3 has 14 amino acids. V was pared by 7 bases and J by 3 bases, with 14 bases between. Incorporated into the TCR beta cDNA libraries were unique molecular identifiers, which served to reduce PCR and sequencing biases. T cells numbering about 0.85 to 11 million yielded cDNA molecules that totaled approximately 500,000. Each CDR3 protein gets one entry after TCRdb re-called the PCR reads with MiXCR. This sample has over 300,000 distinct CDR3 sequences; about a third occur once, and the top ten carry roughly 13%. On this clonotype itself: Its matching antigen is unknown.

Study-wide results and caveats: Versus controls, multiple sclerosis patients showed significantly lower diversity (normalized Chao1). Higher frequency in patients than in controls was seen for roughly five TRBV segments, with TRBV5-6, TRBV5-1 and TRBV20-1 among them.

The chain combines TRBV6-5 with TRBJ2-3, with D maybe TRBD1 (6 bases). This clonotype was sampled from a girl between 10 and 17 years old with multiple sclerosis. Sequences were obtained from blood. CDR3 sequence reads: CASNRALRTDTQYF. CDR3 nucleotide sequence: TGTGCCAGCAACAGGGCTCTGAGAACAGATACGCAGTATTTT.